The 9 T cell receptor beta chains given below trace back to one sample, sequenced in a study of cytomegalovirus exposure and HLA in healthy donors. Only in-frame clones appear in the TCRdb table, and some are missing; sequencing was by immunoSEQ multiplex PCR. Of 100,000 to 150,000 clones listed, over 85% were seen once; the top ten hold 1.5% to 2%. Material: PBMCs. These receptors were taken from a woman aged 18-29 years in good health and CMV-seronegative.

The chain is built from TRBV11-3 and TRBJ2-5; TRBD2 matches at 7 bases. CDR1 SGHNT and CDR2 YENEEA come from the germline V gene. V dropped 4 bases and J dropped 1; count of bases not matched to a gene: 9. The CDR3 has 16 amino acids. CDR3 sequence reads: CASSSPWSGVQETQYF. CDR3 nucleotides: TGTGCCAGCAGCTCCCCCTGGAGCGGGGTCCAAGAGACCCAGTACTTC. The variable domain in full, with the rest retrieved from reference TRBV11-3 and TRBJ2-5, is EAGVVQSPRYKIIEKKQPVAFWCNPISGHNTLYWYLQNLGQGPELLIRYENEEAVDDSQLPKDRFSAERLKGVDSTLKIQPAELGDSAVYLCASSSPWSGVQETQYFGPGTRLLVL.

The CDR3 loop is CASSLYWAGSTDTQYF. In DNA form, the CDR3 reads TGTGCCAGCAGTTTATACTGGGCGGGAAGCACAGATACGCAGTATTTT. V usage is TRBV28 and J usage is TRBJ2-3; TRBD2 is a possible D gene (6 bases). CDR1 and CDR2 (germline): MDHEN, SYDVKM. There are 16 residues in the CDR3. The V and J ends lost 1 base and 0 bases respectively, with 11 bases between them.

Here the CDR3 DNA reads TGTGCCAGCAGCGAAAAGGGACTAGCGCGACGCACAGATACGCAGTATTTT. Protein sequence: CASSEKGLARRTDTQYF. This chain uses TRBV11-2 with TRBJ2-3; 10 bases line up with TRBD2. V gave up 5 bases and J gave up 1 base; unmatched junction bases: 9. The CDR3 length is 17 residues. Germline V gives CDR1 SGHAT, CDR2 FQNNGV.

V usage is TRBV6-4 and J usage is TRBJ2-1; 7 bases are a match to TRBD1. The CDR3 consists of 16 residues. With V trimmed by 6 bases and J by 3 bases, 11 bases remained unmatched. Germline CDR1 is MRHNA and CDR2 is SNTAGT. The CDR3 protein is CASSYPDRTVYNEQFF. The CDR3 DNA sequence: TGTGCCAGCAGCTACCCGGACAGGACCGTCTACAATGAGCAGTTCTTC.

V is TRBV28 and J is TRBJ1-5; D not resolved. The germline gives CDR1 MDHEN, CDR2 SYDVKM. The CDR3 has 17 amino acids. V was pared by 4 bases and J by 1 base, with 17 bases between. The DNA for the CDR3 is TGTGCCAGCAGTTCGGCCGAGGCGGGAGGCAGCAATCAGCCCCAGCATTTT. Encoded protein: CASSSAEAGGSNQPQHF.

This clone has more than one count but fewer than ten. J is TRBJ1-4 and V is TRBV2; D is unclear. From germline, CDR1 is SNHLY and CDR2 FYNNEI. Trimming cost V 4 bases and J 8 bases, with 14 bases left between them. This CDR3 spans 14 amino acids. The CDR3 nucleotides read TGTGCCAGCAGTGTTAACAGAGCGGTGGAAAAACTGTTTTTT. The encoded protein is CASSVNRAVEKLFF.

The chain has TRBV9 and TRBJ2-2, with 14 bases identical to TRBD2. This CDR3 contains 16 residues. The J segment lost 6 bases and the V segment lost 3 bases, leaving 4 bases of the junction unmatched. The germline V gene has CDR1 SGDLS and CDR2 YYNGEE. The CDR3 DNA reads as TGTGCCAGCAGCGCGACTAGCGGGGGGGCCTCCGGGGAGCTGTTTTTT. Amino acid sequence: CASSATSGGASGELFF.

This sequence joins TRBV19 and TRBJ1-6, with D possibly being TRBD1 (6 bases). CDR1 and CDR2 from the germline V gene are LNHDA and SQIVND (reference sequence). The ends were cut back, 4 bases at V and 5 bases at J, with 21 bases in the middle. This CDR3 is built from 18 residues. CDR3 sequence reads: CASSTTRQEKGNNSPLHF. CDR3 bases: TGTGCCAGTAGTACCACTCGACAGGAGAAAGGGAATAATTCACCCCTCCACTTT.

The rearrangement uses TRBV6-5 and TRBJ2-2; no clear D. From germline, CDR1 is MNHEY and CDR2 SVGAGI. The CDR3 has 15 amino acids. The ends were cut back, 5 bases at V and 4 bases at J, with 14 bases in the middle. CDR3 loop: CASSPTPLLTGELFF. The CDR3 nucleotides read TGTGCCAGCAGTCCGACACCGTTACTCACCGGGGAGCTGTTTTTT.